The present T cell receptor (beta chain) was sequenced within a study of T cells expressing NK-cell markers. Reprocessing the 5' RACE reads, TCRdb reports a single entry for every CDR3 protein and omits DNA. In all, the sample yields about 390,000 distinct CDR3 sequences. The CDR3 extends over 14 amino acids. The germline gives CDR1 WSHSY, CDR2 SAAADI. This receptor was obtained from a woman between 45 and 65 years old in good health. Sequenced: blood T cells: a sorted CD56 or NKG2C T cell subset, CD4+ or CD8+ T cells, or bulk PBMC T cells (not recorded which). This chain connects TRBV10-2 to TRBJ1-1. CDR3 in amino acids: CASKKRERNTEAFF.